The following is a TCR beta chain sequence with its context. No antigen is known for it. RNA transcripts served as the template for amplifying TCR beta CDR3 regions. The TCR CDR3 first-round RT-PCR relied on the HTBI primer set. TCRdb redid the calling of the multiplex PCR reads with MiXCR, one entry per CDR3 protein. The table shows 460,000 or so distinct CDR3 sequences, with under 15% occurring only once. Germline V lookup: CDR1 KGHDR, CDR2 SFDVKD. The CDR3 is made up of 13 amino acids. V trimming: 10 bases; J trimming: 7 bases; junction bases outside the gene matches: 6. These data belong to a study of T cells in Graves' hyperthyroidism and ophthalmopathy. The study enrolled patients aged 18 to 65 with newly diagnosed hyperthyroidism of under 2 months' duration. Study-wide results and caveats: Separation of ophthalmopathy from stable hyperthyroidism was achieved by a 13 V-J model. Blood also held most thyroid clonotypes expanded beyond 0.001.

Source material: blood. The rearrangement joins TRBV24-1 to TRBJ2-1; TRBD1 agrees at 10 bases. The sequence was obtained from a woman aged 18 to 35 with Graves' hyperthyroidism. The CDR3 nucleotides are TGTGCCACGGACGACAGGGGGCTAAATGAGCAGTTCTTC. Its protein product is CATDDRGLNEQFF.